These T cell receptor beta chains were read from a single sample in a study of vaccination effects on CD4 cells after COVID-19. These TCRs are of unknown antigen specificity. Generated by immunoSEQ multiplex PCR, the TCRdb table keeps only in-frame clones and is missing some. The sample holds roughly 32,000 clones, approximately 75% seen once. Sequencing was performed on CD4+ T cells from PBMCs cultured with HCoV-229E spike peptides, taken after COVID-19 vaccination. The receptor set was obtained from a human donor who received a COVID-19 vaccine. Each CDR3 is given with its conserved first and last residue.

V	length	J	CDR3
TRBV12-2	14	TRBJ1-2	CASRKADSDYGYTF
TRBV6-1	15	TRBJ1-2	CASSENRDGRYGYTF
TRBV23-1	17	TRBJ2-3	CASSHPGTITSTDTQYF
TRBV9	21	TRBJ2-2	CASSVRGRSGGTLLNTGELFF
TRBV5-1	16	TRBJ2-1	CASSLVRQGRGNEQFF
TRBV6-5	14	TRBJ2-2	CASSRVTNTGELFF
TRBV27	14	TRBJ2-1	CASRSVAGYNEQFF
TRBV4-1	20	TRBJ1-6	CASSQDQIRTVSSYNSPLHF
TRBV10-2	14	TRBJ1-4	CASSERDGGEKLFF
TRBV3-1/TRBV3-2	11	TRBJ2-7	CASSQVNEQYF
TRBV5-4	15	TRBJ2-2	CASSLVEANTGELFF
TRBV6-1	14	TRBJ1-2	CASSEVGQGGGYTF
TRBV5-1	16	TRBJ2-1	CASSLISGLGLNEQFF
TRBV6-1	14	TRBJ1-5	CASSERRGNQPQHF
TRBV3-1/TRBV3-2	15	TRBJ1-3	CASSLMDIPGNTIYF
TRBV21-1	15	TRBJ1-1	CASSPKPFKNTEAFF
TRBV5-1	15	TRBJ1-2	CASSIPGQGTYGYTF
TRBV7-2	14	TRBJ1-4	CASSLGQGNEKLFF
TRBV5-1	16	TRBJ2-1	CASSDLAGSSYNEQFF
TRBV7-9	15	TRBJ2-7	CASSALFRDPYEQYF
TRBV20-1	11	TRBJ1-2	CSVRVGYGYTF
TRBV7-9	17	TRBJ2-1	CASSQRLAGGLLNEQFF
TRBV4-1	13	TRBJ1-1	CASSQPDRNEAFF
TRBV7-2	13	TRBJ1-2	CASSRETVSGYTF
TRBV14	14	TRBJ1-2	CASSQDGRGQGYTF
TRBV13	14	TRBJ1-1	CASSLGYKGAEAFF
TRBV14	15	TRBJ2-7	CASSHRGNRAYEQYF
TRBV5-1	13	TRBJ2-7	CASSPQDGYEQYF
TRBV18	16	TRBJ1-4	CASSPSTAATNEKLFF
TRBV5-8	18	TRBJ1-5	CASSFEGTGPPSNQPQHF
TRBV12-3/TRBV12-4	13	TRBJ1-5	CASRINSNQPQHF
TRBV4-1	18	TRBJ1-3	CASSQLGGMMGSGNTIYF
TRBV3-1/TRBV3-2	12	TRBJ1-2	CASSQLRSGYTF
TRBV5-5	13	TRBJ2-7	CASSTSGGREQYF
TRBV11-2	16	TRBJ2-1	CASSRRGDSSYNEQFF
TRBV2	12	TRBJ2-7	CASSTGTGKQYF
TRBV12-3/TRBV12-4	13	TRBJ1-1	CASRGEGYGEAFF
TRBV5-4	15	TRBJ1-1	CASSTQGTMNTEAFF
TRBV11-3	14	TRBJ2-1	CASGERGKNNEQFF
TRBV6-4	13	TRBJ1-1	CASSGRGNTEAFF
TRBV7-9	17	TRBJ1-2	CASSLRVRGISNYGYTF
TRBV10-1	15	TRBJ2-6	CASSESGTGANVLTF
TRBV27	19	TRBJ2-7	CASSLFPNVRGGPVGEQYF
TRBV5-1	15	TRBJ1-6	CASSLDGSTNSPLHF